The 14 T cell receptor beta chains given below trace back to one sample, sequenced in a study of cytomegalovirus exposure and HLA in healthy donors. PCR used 60 Vbeta primers and 13 Jbeta primers. The assay was immunoSEQ multiplex PCR, and TCRdb's table has in-frame clones only and misses some. The sample records approximately 130,000 clones, about three quarters being singletons. The specimen was PBMCs. The receptors were gathered from a woman aged 40 to 50 in good health and CMV-seronegative.

CDR3 residues: CASSHLQGGKTQYF. CDR3 sequence (DNA): TGCGCCAGCAGCCATCTACAGGGGGGGAAGACCCAGTACTTC. The V gene is TRBV4-1, the J gene TRBJ2-5, with D maybe TRBD1 (8 bases). Looked up from germline, CDR1 is MGHRA and CDR2 is YSYEKL. The CDR3 sequence is 14 residues long. The V and J ends lost 3 bases and 6 bases respectively, with 14 bases between them.

The J gene is TRBJ1-1, the V gene TRBV18; TRBD1 agrees at 12 bases. J lost 11 bases, V lost 6 bases, and 10 bases had no gene match. CDR1 KGHSH and CDR2 LQKENI come from the germline V gene. The CDR3 totals 14 residues. The CDR3 reads CASSRPGQGATAFF. The DNA for the CDR3 is TGTGCCAGCTCGCGACCGGGACAGGGGGCGACGGCTTTCTTT. Variable domain in full (rest from reference TRBV18 and TRBJ1-1): NAGVMQNPRHLVRRRGQEARLRCSPMKGHSHVYWYRQLPEEGLKFMVYLQKENIIDESGMPKERFSAEFPKEGPSILRIQQVVRGDSAAYFCASSRPGQGATAFFGQGTRLTVV.

The CDR3 sequence: CAIKSLAGEQFF. The CDR3 nucleotides read TGTGCCATCAAATCACTAGCGGGTGAGCAGTTCTTC. V gene TRBV10-3 combines with J gene TRBJ2-1; 9 nucleotides line up with TRBD2. The CDR3 covers 12 residues. V lost 7 bases to trimming and J lost 9 bases; unmatched junction nucleotides: 4. Germline assignment: CDR1 ENHRY and CDR2 SYGVKD.

The chain carries TRBV6-1 and TRBJ2-3; 12 bases align to TRBD2. Germline assignment: CDR1 MNHNS and CDR2 SASEGT. Unmatched junction bases numbered 4, after V lost 6 bases and J lost 9 bases. This CDR3 spans 13 amino acids. This CDR3 reads CASRTTSGSTQYF. In nucleotides, the CDR3 is TGTGCCAGCAGAACGACTAGCGGGAGCACGCAGTATTTT.

V gene TRBV6-5 combines with J gene TRBJ1-4; perhaps TRBD1 as D (6 bases). Germline V CDR1 and CDR2: MNHEY, SVGAGI. With 0 bases removed from V and 6 bases from J, the gap between germline ends came to 11 bases. There are 15 residues in the CDR3. The CDR3 region is CASSYSGAPDEKLFF. The CDR3 DNA follows: TGTGCCAGCAGTTACTCGGGGGCGCCCGATGAAAAACTGTTTTTT.

This clone was counted only a few times. This rearrangement joins TRBV28 to TRBJ2-7, with 9 bases fitting TRBD2. Looked up from germline, CDR1 is MDHEN and CDR2 is SYDVKM. This CDR3 contains 14 residues. Trimming at V came to 5 bases and at J to 5 bases, leaving 7 bases not matched to a gene. The CDR3 loop is CASSRRTSVHEQYF. As DNA, the CDR3 is TGTGCCAGCAGTCGTCGGACTAGCGTTCACGAGCAGTACTTC.

The J gene is TRBJ2-3, the V gene TRBV28, with 7 bases lining up with TRBD2. The CDR3 loop spans 17 amino acids. Germline CDR1 MDHEN, CDR2 SYDVKM. V lost 8 bases, J lost 0 bases, and 14 bases stayed unmatched. The CDR3 loop reads CASRSGGSPTSTDTQYF. The CDR3, as DNA: TGTGCCAGCCGATCCGGGGGGTCACCCACTAGCACAGATACGCAGTATTTT.

Written as DNA, the CDR3 is TGTGCCGGAGGGGGGGAAGAGACCCAGTACTTC. This translates into CAGGGEETQYF. The gene calls are TRBV6-1 and TRBJ2-5; D perhaps matches TRBD2 (7 bases). The length of the CDR3 is 11 residues. Trimming took 11 bases from V and 3 from J, leaving 10 bases between them. Germline CDR1 MNHNS, CDR2 SASEGT.

The chain combines TRBV7-2 with TRBJ2-2; no reliable D call. CDR1 and CDR2 from the germline V gene are SGHTA and FQGNSA. V was shortened by 5 bases and J by 1 base, with 8 bases between the two germline ends. The CDR3 runs 14 residues. CDR3 protein: CASSPTVNTGELFF. The CDR3 DNA is TGTGCCAGCAGCCCAACGGTGAACACCGGGGAGCTGTTTTTT.

The chain combines TRBV6-6 with TRBJ2-2; a weak D match, TRBD1 (6 bases). The CDR3 has 15 residues. Trimming removed 10 bases from V and 1 base from J, with 16 bases in between. Looked up from germline, CDR1 is MNHNY and CDR2 is SVGAGI (reference sequence). As DNA, the CDR3 is TGTGCCACTTCAAAGAAAGGGGGGAACACCGGGGAGCTGTTTTTT. Translated, it gives CATSKKGGNTGELFF.

This chain uses TRBV10-3 with TRBJ2-2; 9 nucleotides line up with TRBD2. Germline loops: CDR1 ENHRY, CDR2 SYGVKD. This CDR3 is 15 amino acids long. V shed 8 bases and J 2 bases; nucleotides not matched to a gene: 6. CDR3 sequence: CAIASSGKNTGELFF. Written as DNA, the CDR3 is TGTGCCATCGCATCTAGCGGGAAAAACACCGGGGAGCTGTTTTTT.

The genes are TRBV4-1 and TRBJ2-7, with 7 bases lining up with TRBD2. Germline V gene sequence: CDR1 MGHRA, CDR2 YSYEKL. V gave up 1 base and J gave up 4 bases; unmatched junction bases: 7. This CDR3 is 15 amino acids long. CDR3: CASSQGGGRVYEQYF. As DNA, the CDR3 is TGCGCCAGCAGCCAAGGGGGCGGGAGAGTATACGAGCAGTACTTC.

The rearrangement links TRBV7-2 to TRBJ2-7, with TRBD2 identical over 12 bases. J gave up 6 bases and V 5 bases, and 2 bases lay outside the gene matches. Germline CDR1 and CDR2: SGHTA and FQGNSA. The CDR3 is made up of 13 amino acids. For the CDR3, the DNA is TGTGCCAGCAGCACTAGCGGGAGGTCCGAGCAGTACTTC. Its protein product is CASSTSGRSEQYF. Together with reference TRBV7-2 and TRBJ2-7, the CDR3 gives the full variable domain: GAGVSQSPSNKVTEKGKDVELRCDPISGHTALYWYRQSLGQGLEFLIYFQGNSAPDKSGLPSDRFSAERTGGSVSTLTIQRTQQEDSAVYLCASSTSGRSEQYFGPGTRLTVT.

The genes are TRBV28 and TRBJ2-5; tentatively, D is TRBD1 (6 bases). The DNA matches TRBJ2-7 better at its end, which makes the J call doubtful. The CDR3 has 14 residues. The germline gives CDR1 MDHEN, CDR2 SYDVKM. CDR3 DNA: TGTGCCAGCATTCCCCGGCAGGGGCTCTACGAGCAGTACTTC. Residues: CASIPRQGLYEQYF.